Below, 16 T cell receptor beta chains from the same sample are listed, as sequenced in a study of blood T cell repertoires in COVID-19. TCRdb keeps only in-frame clones here, not all; method: immunoSEQ multiplex PCR. The table has 250,000 or so clones, around 90% seen once. The sequencing sample was made of peripheral blood. The receptor set was obtained from a woman aged 60-75 years with COVID-19, enrolled during active disease.

This chain joins TRBV11-2 and TRBJ2-7; possible D gene TRBD1, 5 bases. The V end lost 5 bases, the J end lost 3 bases, and 11 bases lay between the germline ends. The germline V gene encodes CDR1 SGHAT and CDR2 FQNNGV. The CDR3 sequence is 13 residues long. The CDR3 DNA sequence: TGTGCCAGCAGCCCGCAGGGATTCTACGAGCAGTACTTC. Translating it yields CASSPQGFYEQYF.

The J gene is TRBJ2-7, the V gene TRBV7-2, with a tentative D call TRBD1 (6 bases). V was clipped by 6 bases and J by 3 bases, with 15 bases between them. The CDR3 is 14 residues long. Germline lookup yields CDR1 SGHTA and CDR2 FQGNSA. CDR3 protein: CASRGPGQVYEQYF. CDR3 DNA sequence: TGTGCCAGCAGAGGACCGGGACAAGTCTACGAGCAGTACTTC.

This clone appeared a few times. The V gene is TRBV7-2, the J gene TRBJ2-1; D is unresolved. Germline V gene data show CDR1 as SGHTA and CDR2 as FQGNSA. The CDR3 is 12 residues long. V shed 2 bases and J shed 8 bases, with 7 bases lying between them. CDR3 bases: TGTGCCAGCAGCTTATGGAGCGATGAGCAGTTCTTC. As protein: CASSLWSDEQFF.

The chain carries TRBV25-1 and TRBJ1-3, with D possibly TRBD1 on 6 matching bases. V gave up 4 bases and J gave up 10 bases, with 20 bases separating them. CDR1 and CDR2 (germline): MGHDK, SYGVNS. The CDR3 runs to 15 residues. Here the CDR3 reads CASSARTAVLTTIYF. CDR3 nucleotides: TGTGCCAGCAGTGCCCGGACAGCGGTCTTAACTACCATATATTTT.

The chain links TRBV18 to TRBJ1-1; D not resolved. V was cut by 3 bases and J by 5 bases, with 16 bases left in between. The CDR3 totals 15 residues. CDR1 and CDR2 (germline): KGHSH, LQKENI. The CDR3 loop reads CASSPREGLGTEAFF. CDR3 in DNA: TGTGCCAGCTCACCTCGGGAGGGTTTAGGGACTGAAGCTTTCTTT.

The chain uses TRBV7-2 and TRBJ2-3; TRBD1 aligns across 7 bases. Germline loops: CDR1 SGHTA, CDR2 FQGNSA. This CDR3 region has 16 residues. V shed 2 bases and J 0 bases; nucleotides not matched to a gene: 5. CDR3 region: CASSLLLGQSTDTQYF. The CDR3 DNA reads as TGTGCCAGCAGCTTATTATTGGGACAGAGCACAGATACGCAGTATTTT. Together with reference TRBV7-2 and TRBJ2-3, the CDR3 gives the full variable domain: GAGVSQSPSNKVTEKGKDVELRCDPISGHTALYWYRQSLGQGLEFLIYFQGNSAPDKSGLPSDRFSAERTGGSVSTLTIQRTQQEDSAVYLCASSLLLGQSTDTQYFGPGTRLTVL.

J is TRBJ2-3 and V is TRBV21-1; TRBD2 is the table's D call, not checked against the DNA. TRBV21-1 constitutes a pseudogene. CDR3 length: 14 residues. CDR3 region: CASSKLAGGDTQYF. DNA of the CDR3: TGTGCCAGCAGCAAACTAGCGGGGGGAGATACGCAGTATTTT.

This chain connects TRBV7-3 to TRBJ2-5; 14 positions agree with TRBD2. Germline CDR1 SGHTA, CDR2 FQGTGA. This CDR3 region has 15 residues. Trimming at V came to 5 bases and at J to 3 bases, leaving 2 bases not matched to a gene. CDR3 bases: TGTGCCAGCAGCCGGGGACTAGCGGGGGAAGAGACCCAGTACTTC. Amino acids: CASSRGLAGEETQYF.

The gene calls are TRBV5-1 and TRBJ1-4, with TRBD1 matching over 7 bases. Losses at the gene ends were 0 bases for V and 10 bases for J; bases not matched to a gene: 9. The CDR3 runs 15 residues. Germline loops: CDR1 SGHRS, CDR2 YFSETQ. CDR3 sequence: CASSLGGTATPKLFF. CDR3 in DNA: TGCGCCAGCAGCTTGGGGGGGACAGCAACGCCAAAACTGTTTTTT.

The J gene is TRBJ2-1, the V gene TRBV19; 8 positions agree with TRBD2. Germline V gives CDR1 LNHDA, CDR2 SQIVND (reference sequence). The CDR3 is made up of 15 amino acids. The ends lost 5 bases at V and 3 bases at J; junction bases unmatched: 6. This CDR3 reads CASSPSSGVYNEQFF. Written as DNA, the CDR3 is TGTGCCAGTAGTCCCAGTAGCGGGGTCTACAATGAGCAGTTCTTC.

The V gene is TRBV11-2, the J gene TRBJ1-1; no reliable D call. The germline V gene encodes CDR1 SGHAT and CDR2 FQNNGV. The CDR3 covers 13 residues. Trimming stripped 2 bases from V and 3 bases from J, with 7 bases between. The CDR3 sequence: CASSLFPYTEAFF. CDR3 sequence (DNA): TGTGCCAGCAGCTTATTTCCGTACACTGAAGCTTTCTTT.

This rearrangement joins TRBV19 to TRBJ2-2, with 9 bases that match TRBD1. The V segment lost 3 bases and the J segment 0 bases; nucleotides outside the gene matches: 11. This CDR3 is 19 amino acids long. Germline CDR1 reads LNHDA; CDR2 reads SQIVND (reference sequence). The CDR3 here is CASSILGQGIDTNTGELFF. In DNA, the CDR3 is TGTGCCAGTAGTATTCTGGGACAGGGAATTGATACGAACACCGGGGAGCTGTTTTTT.

V and J are TRBV3-1 (or the pseudogene TRBV3-2) and TRBJ1-1; D is perhaps TRBD1 (5 bases). CDR3 length equals 14 residues. Germline CDR1 and CDR2: LGHDT and YNNKEL (reference sequence). V was trimmed by 10 bases and J by 2 bases, leaving 17 bases between them. CDR3 bases: TGTGCCACCTCGCTGGGGGGTTACAACACTGAAGCTTTCTTT. Its translation is CATSLGGYNTEAFF.

The CDR3 region has the DNA TGTGCCAGCAGCCGTAATCCGGGGGGGCAAGAGACCCAGTACTTC. It codes for CASSRNPGGQETQYF. The chain joins TRBV6-2 or TRBV6-3 to TRBJ2-5, with 8 positions matching TRBD2. The V segment lost 6 bases and the J segment 2 bases; nucleotides outside the gene matches: 8. Germline V lookup: CDR1 MNHEY, CDR2 SVGEGT. This CDR3 spans 15 amino acids.

The J gene is TRBJ1-5, the V gene TRBV19; D perhaps matches TRBD1 (6 bases). The CDR3 length is 16 residues. Germline CDR1 is LNHDA and CDR2 is SQIVND (reference sequence). Deletions cut 1 base from V and 7 bases from J, with 17 bases between. The CDR3 loop is CASSIGTHPQGQPQHF. In DNA form, the CDR3 reads TGTGCCAGTAGTATAGGTACCCACCCGCAGGGGCAGCCCCAGCATTTT.

This sequence joins TRBV5-4 and TRBJ2-3; tentatively, D is TRBD1 (6 bases). The germline CDR1 and CDR2 sequences are SGHNT and YYREEE (reference sequence). This CDR3 has 16 amino acids. The V and J ends lost 4 bases and 0 bases respectively, with 15 bases between them. This chain's CDR3 is CASSPGQIYSTDTQYF. CDR3 nucleotide sequence: TGTGCCAGCAGCCCTGGACAGATCTATAGCACAGATACGCAGTATTTT.